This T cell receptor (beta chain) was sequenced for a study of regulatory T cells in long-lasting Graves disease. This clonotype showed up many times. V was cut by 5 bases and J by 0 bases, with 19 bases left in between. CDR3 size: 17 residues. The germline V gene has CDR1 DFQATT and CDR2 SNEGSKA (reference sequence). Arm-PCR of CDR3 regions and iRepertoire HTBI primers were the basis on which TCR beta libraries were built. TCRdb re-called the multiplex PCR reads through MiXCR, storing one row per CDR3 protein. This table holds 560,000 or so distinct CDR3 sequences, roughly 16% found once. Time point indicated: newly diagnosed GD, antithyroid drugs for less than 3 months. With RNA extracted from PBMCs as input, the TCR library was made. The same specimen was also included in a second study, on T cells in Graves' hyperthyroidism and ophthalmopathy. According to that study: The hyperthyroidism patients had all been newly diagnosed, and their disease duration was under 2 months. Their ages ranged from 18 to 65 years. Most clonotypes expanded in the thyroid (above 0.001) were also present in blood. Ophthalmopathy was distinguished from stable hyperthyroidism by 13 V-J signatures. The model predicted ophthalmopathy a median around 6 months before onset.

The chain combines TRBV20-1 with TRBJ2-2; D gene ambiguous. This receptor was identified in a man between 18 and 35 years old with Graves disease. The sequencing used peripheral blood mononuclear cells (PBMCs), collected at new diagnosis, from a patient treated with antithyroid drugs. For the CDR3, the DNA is TGCAGTGCTCAATCCGAAGGGCTGACCGCGAACACCGGGGAGCTGTTTTTT. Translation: CSAQSEGLTANTGELFF.